This section outlines one T cell receptor (beta chain) sequence together with its context. No antigen is known for it. Germline-derived CDR1 and CDR2 are SGHTA and FQGNSA. CDR3 size: 14 residues. The sample is drawn from a study of monozygotic twins with inflammatory bowel disease. Whole-study findings and limits: Separate T cell subtypes could not be resolved from one another.

Via template switching, UMIs carrying a 6-nucleotide sample barcode were introduced. TCRdb reprocessed the 5' RACE reads and reports one entry per CDR3 protein, with no DNA. This sample contains 350,000 to 550,000 distinct CDR3 sequences. Input material: blood. The sequence derives from a human donor with ulcerative colitis or Crohn's disease, or a healthy co-twin of an affected twin (not recorded which). The V gene is TRBV7-2, the J gene TRBJ2-2. The CDR3 sequence: CASSFNLRAGELFF.